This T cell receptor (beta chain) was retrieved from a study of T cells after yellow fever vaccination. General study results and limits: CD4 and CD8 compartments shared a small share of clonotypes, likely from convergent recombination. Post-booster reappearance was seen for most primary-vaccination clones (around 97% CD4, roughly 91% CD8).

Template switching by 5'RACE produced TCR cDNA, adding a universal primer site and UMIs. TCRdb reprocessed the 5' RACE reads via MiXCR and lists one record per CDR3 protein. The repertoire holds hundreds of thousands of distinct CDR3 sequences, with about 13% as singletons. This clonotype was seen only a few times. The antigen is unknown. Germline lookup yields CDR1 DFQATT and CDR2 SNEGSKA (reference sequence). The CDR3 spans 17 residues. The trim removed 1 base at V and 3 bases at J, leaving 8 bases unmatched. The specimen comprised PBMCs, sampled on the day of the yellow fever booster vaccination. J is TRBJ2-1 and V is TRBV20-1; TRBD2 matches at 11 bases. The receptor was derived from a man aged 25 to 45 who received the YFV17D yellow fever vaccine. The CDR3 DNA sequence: TGCAGTGCTAGAGGAATATCGACTAGCGGGGTCTACAATGAGCAGTTCTTC. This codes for CSARGISTSGVYNEQFF.